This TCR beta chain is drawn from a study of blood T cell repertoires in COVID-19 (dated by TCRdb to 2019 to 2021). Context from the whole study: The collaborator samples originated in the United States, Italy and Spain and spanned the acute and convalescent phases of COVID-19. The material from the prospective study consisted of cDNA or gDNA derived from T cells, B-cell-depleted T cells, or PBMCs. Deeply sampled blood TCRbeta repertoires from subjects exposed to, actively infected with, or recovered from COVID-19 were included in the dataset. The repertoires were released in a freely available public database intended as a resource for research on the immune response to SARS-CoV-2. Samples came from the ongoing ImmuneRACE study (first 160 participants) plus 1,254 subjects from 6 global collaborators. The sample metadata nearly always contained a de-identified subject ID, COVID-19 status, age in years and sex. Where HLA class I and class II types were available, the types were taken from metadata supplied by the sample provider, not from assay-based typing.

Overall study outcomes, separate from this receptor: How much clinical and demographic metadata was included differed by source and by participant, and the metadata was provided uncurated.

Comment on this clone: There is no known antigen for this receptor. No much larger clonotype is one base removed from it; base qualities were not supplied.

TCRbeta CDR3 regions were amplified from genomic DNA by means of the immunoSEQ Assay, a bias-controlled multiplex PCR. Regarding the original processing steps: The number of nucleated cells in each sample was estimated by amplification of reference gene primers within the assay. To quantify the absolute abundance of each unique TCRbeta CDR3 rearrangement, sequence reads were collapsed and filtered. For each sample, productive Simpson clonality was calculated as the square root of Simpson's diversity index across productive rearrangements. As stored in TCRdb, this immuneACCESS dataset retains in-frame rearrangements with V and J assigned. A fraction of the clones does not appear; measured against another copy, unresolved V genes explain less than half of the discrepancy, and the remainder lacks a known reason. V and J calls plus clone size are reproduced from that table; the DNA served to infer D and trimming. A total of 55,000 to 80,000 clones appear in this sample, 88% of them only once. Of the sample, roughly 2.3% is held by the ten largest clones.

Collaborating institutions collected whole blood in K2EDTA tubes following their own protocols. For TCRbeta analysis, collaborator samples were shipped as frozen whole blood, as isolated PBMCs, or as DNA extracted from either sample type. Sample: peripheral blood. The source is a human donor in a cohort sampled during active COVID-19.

In nucleotides, the sequence is TGTGCCAGCAGCTTAGGGCAGGGTACGTCATCCGAGCAGTACTTC. The resulting protein is CASSLGQGTSSEQYF. The chain uses TRBV7-9 and TRBJ2-7; TRBD1 is perhaps the D gene, given 5 matching bases. From the germline V gene (reference sequence), CDR1 is SEHNR and CDR2 is FQNEAQ. From cysteine to phenylalanine, the CDR3 is 15 amino acids long. The entry retains the CDR3 DNA only, 45 bases that are in frame from base 1. V is cut by 1 base and J by 6 bases, and the space between the germline ends is 16 bases.